Shown below are 2 T cell receptor beta chains from a single sample sequenced in a study of blood T cell repertoires in COVID-19. The protocol was immunoSEQ multiplex PCR, while the TCRdb copy is restricted to in-frame clones and leaves out a portion. The repertoire holds some 25,000 clones, with 70% to 90% as singletons. The sample consisted of peripheral blood. Receptor source: a woman between 70 and 85 years old with COVID-19, enrolled during active disease.

This chain uses TRBV7-2 with TRBJ1-4; D perhaps matches TRBD1 (5 bases). V was cut by 0 bases and J by 7 bases, with 15 bases left in between. CDR1 is SGHTA and CDR2 is FQGNSA in the germline V gene. This CDR3 contains 16 residues. CDR3 loop: CASSLAVAGRGEKLFF. CDR3 nucleotides: TGTGCCAGCAGCTTAGCGGTGGCGGGGAGGGGTGAAAAACTGTTTTTT. Full variable domain (remainder filled in from reference TRBV7-2 and TRBJ1-4): GAGVSQSPSNKVTEKGKDVELRCDPISGHTALYWYRQSLGQGLEFLIYFQGNSAPDKSGLPSDRFSAERTGGSVSTLTIQRTQQEDSAVYLCASSLAVAGRGEKLFFGSGTQLSVL.

Only one count was recorded for this clone. The rearrangement joins TRBV28 to TRBJ1-1, with D possibly matching TRBD1 (5 bases). CDR1 is MDHEN, CDR2 SYDVKM, per germline. The CDR3 has 14 residues. Trimming removed 2 bases from V and 4 bases from J, with 11 bases in between. The CDR3 nucleotides are TGTGCCAGCAGTTTAGGGGCCTCGGGCACTGAAGCTTTCTTT. It specifies CASSLGASGTEAFF.